This T cell receptor (beta chain) appears in the sequencing data of a study of shared clonotypes between healthy human individuals. The study's findings and limits: Expectations were that clonotype sharing among donors would be affected by sequencing depth.

Remarks on this clone: Its matching antigen is unknown.

The CDR3 has 15 amino acids. Germline CDR1 is LGHNA and CDR2 is YNFKEQ. With 0 bases clipped from V and 7 bases from J, the junction kept 8 bases outside the gene matches. DNA at roughly 0.2 ug, tens of thousands of T cell genomes, went into sorted-subset replicate PCRs. Per the original data handling: ImmunoSEQ gave junction-only sequences without quality scores, so filtering differed. TCRdb keeps only in-frame clones here, not all; method: immunoSEQ multiplex PCR. V, J and clone size are those of that table, while D and trimming were read from the DNA. The sample lists a few hundred thousand clones, approximately 97% occurring once.

The chain links TRBV4-2 to TRBJ2-7; TRBD1 agrees at 8 bases. Sample: naive CD4+ T cells sorted from blood. As to subset: CD45RA+ positively selected. This receptor was identified in a woman in her 30s in good health. CDR3 loop: CASSQDWQGAEEQYF. CDR3 sequence (DNA): TGTGCCAGCAGCCAAGATTGGCAGGGGGCGGAGGAGCAGTACTTC.